These 31 T cell receptor beta chains share one sample of origin, sequenced in a study of blood T cell repertoires in COVID-19. Sequencing was performed with immunoSEQ multiplex PCR; in TCRdb, only in-frame clones are kept and a portion is missing. Seen here are about 15,000 clones, 76% observed once, and the top ten hold about a third. Sequenced sample: peripheral blood. These receptor sequences come from an older man with active or convalescent COVID-19.

This clone came up a few times. This chain links TRBV19 with TRBJ1-1; unclear D gene. Germline-derived CDR1 and CDR2 are LNHDA and SQIVND (reference sequence). Trimming removed 4 bases from V and 8 bases from J, with 8 bases in between. The CDR3 is 11 amino acids. The CDR3 protein is CASSTSGEAFF. DNA for the CDR3: TGTGCCAGTAGTACTTCAGGCGAAGCTTTCTTT. The full variable domain, its missing parts supplied by reference TRBV19 and TRBJ1-1, is DGGITQSPKYLFRKEGQNVTLSCEQNLNHDAMYWYRQDPGQGLRLIYYSQIVNDFQKGDIAEGYSVSREKKESFPLTVTSAQKNPTAFYLCASSTSGEAFFGQGTRLTVV.

As regards this clone: In the same sample, other DNA sequences code for this CDR3. The genes are TRBV7-9 and TRBJ2-5; a weak D match, TRBD2 (6 bases). The V end lost 0 bases, the J end lost 2 bases, and 13 bases lay between the germline ends. The germline CDR1 and CDR2 sequences are SEHNR and FQNEAQ (reference sequence). This CDR3 is built from 16 residues. The CDR3, as DNA: TGTGCCAGCAGCTTAGCGTTATTAGCGGATCAAGAGACCCAGTACTTC. Encoded protein: CASSLALLADQETQYF.

CDR3 sequence (DNA): TGTGCCAGCAGCTTGGGACAGGGGGCGGGGTACGAGCAGTACTTC. This sequence encodes CASSLGQGAGYEQYF. The chain is built from TRBV7-2 and TRBJ2-7, with 12 nucleotides matching TRBD1. The germline CDR1 and CDR2 sequences are SGHTA and FQGNSA. The CDR3 covers 15 residues. V shed 3 bases and J 4 bases; nucleotides not matched to a gene: 4.

This rearrangement joins TRBV11-3 to TRBJ2-7; TRBD2 aligns across 12 bases. The germline gives CDR1 SGHNT, CDR2 YENEEA. The CDR3 is made up of 18 amino acids. The ends lost 5 bases at V and 4 bases at J; junction bases unmatched: 15. DNA for the CDR3: TGTGCCAGCAGCCCCCGACTAGCGGGAGTGGCGATCTGGTACGAGCAGTACTTC. This translates into CASSPRLAGVAIWYEQYF.

The J gene is TRBJ1-1, the V gene TRBV11-2; D is possibly TRBD1 (6 bases). The V end was cut by 2 bases, the J end by 5 bases, with 21 bases between. Germline CDR1 SGHAT, CDR2 FQNNGV. The CDR3 has 17 amino acids. The DNA of the CDR3 is TGTGCCAGCAGCTTAAATTTGGGAGGGGGAAAGGAAACTGAAGCTTTCTTT. Residues: CASSLNLGGGKETEAFF.

This clone showed up just a few times. The chain carries TRBV5-1 and TRBJ1-2; D might be TRBD1 (6 bases). The ends were cut back, 3 bases at V and 5 bases at J, with 8 bases in the middle. Germline loops: CDR1 SGHRS, CDR2 YFSETQ. The CDR3 totals 12 residues. Here the CDR3 reads CASSSQGYGYTF. In DNA, the CDR3 is TGCGCCAGCAGCTCACAGGGATATGGCTACACCTTC.

The rearrangement links TRBV3-1 (or the pseudogene TRBV3-2) to TRBJ1-5; 9 bases fit TRBD1. V gave up 4 bases and J gave up 5 bases; unmatched junction bases: 9. The CDR3 has 16 residues. CDR1 and CDR2 from the germline V gene are LGHDT and YNNKEL (reference sequence). Here the CDR3 DNA reads TGTGCCAGCAGCCGGACAGGGGAATGGGTCTATCAGCCCCAGCATTTT. It codes for CASSRTGEWVYQPQHF.

J is TRBJ2-5 and V is TRBV2; 7 positions agree with TRBD2. This CDR3 region has 15 residues. With V trimmed by 0 bases and J by 4 bases, 5 bases remained unmatched. The germline V gene encodes CDR1 SNHLY and CDR2 FYNNEI. CDR3 sequence: CASSEAGLGGETQYF. The CDR3 region has the DNA TGTGCCAGCAGTGAAGCAGGACTAGGTGGAGAGACCCAGTACTTC.

This clone was detected once. The rearrangement uses TRBV27 and TRBJ2-7; 7 nucleotides match TRBD2. Germline trimming cut 5 bases from V and 0 bases from J; bases unmatched to any gene: 4. Per germline, CDR1 MNHEY and CDR2 SMNVEV (reference sequence). The CDR3 sequence is 14 residues long. DNA for the CDR3: TGTGCCAGCAGTCTTCGGGGGGACTCCTACGAGCAGTACTTC. Translation gives CASSLRGDSYEQYF.

This sequence joins TRBV27 and TRBJ1-5; no firm D call. Per the germline V gene, CDR1 is MNHEY and CDR2 is SMNVEV (reference sequence). V lost 3 bases, J lost 6 bases, and 9 bases lay in between. The CDR3 loop spans 13 amino acids. As DNA, the CDR3 is TGTGCCAGCAGTTTTGAGGAGGGTCAGCCCCAGCATTTT. It is translated as CASSFEEGQPQHF.

The V gene is TRBV6-5, the J gene TRBJ2-1, with TRBD2 identical over 7 bases. Germline V gene sequence: CDR1 MNHEY, CDR2 SVGAGI. This CDR3 has 15 residues. The J segment lost 5 bases and the V segment lost 7 bases, leaving 11 bases of the junction unmatched. This CDR3 reads CASTPGGGRDNEQFF. CDR3 nucleotide sequence: TGTGCCAGCACCCCAGGCGGGGGTAGGGACAATGAGCAGTTCTTC.

The chain is built from TRBV28 and TRBJ1-1, with D perhaps TRBD1 (5 bases). V was shortened by 6 bases and J by 3 bases, with 11 bases between the two germline ends. The CDR3 extends over 13 amino acids. CDR1 and CDR2 (germline): MDHEN, SYDVKM. This CDR3 is CASSLPGDTEAFF. Written as DNA, the CDR3 is TGTGCCAGCAGCCTCCCGGGGGACACTGAAGCTTTCTTT.

The J gene is TRBJ1-2, the V gene TRBV19, with 9 bases that match TRBD1. Germline assignment: CDR1 LNHDA and CDR2 SQIVND (reference sequence). The ends lost 5 bases at V and 4 bases at J; junction bases unmatched: 8. This CDR3 comprises 15 residues. CDR3 sequence: CASSPRDRDPYGYTF. In nucleotides, the CDR3 is TGTGCCAGTAGTCCCCGGGACAGGGATCCCTATGGCTACACCTTC.

The rearrangement links TRBV2 to TRBJ1-5; D is possibly TRBD1 (6 bases). The CDR3 consists of 14 residues. Deletions cut 0 bases from V and 6 bases from J, with 9 bases between. From germline, CDR1 is SNHLY and CDR2 FYNNEI. The CDR3 protein is CASSEAGRGQPQHF. The CDR3 region has the DNA TGTGCCAGCAGTGAAGCGGGCAGGGGTCAGCCCCAGCATTTT.

This clone was observed a handful of times. This rearrangement joins TRBV11-2 to TRBJ2-1; 12 bases match TRBD2. With V trimmed by 7 bases and J by 9 bases, 7 bases remained unmatched. This CDR3 contains 14 residues. Germline loops: CDR1 SGHAT, CDR2 FQNNGV. In DNA, the CDR3 is TGTGCCAGCACGGCGACTAGCGGGAGCGCTGAGCAGTTCTTC. Amino acids: CASTATSGSAEQFF.

The V and J genes are TRBV9 and TRBJ1-1; D gene uncertain. The CDR3 is 13 residues long. V lost 0 bases, J lost 3 bases, and 6 bases lay in between. The germline gives CDR1 SGDLS, CDR2 YYNGEE. The CDR3 nucleotides are TGTGCCAGCAGCGTAGTGCAGGACACTGAAGCTTTCTTT. Translating gives CASSVVQDTEAFF.

This rearrangement joins TRBV23-1 to TRBJ2-1; TRBD1 is a possible D gene (5 bases). TRBV23-1 has ORF status, its function being uncertain. This CDR3 comprises 19 residues. Deletions cut 0 bases from V and 6 bases from J, with 24 bases between. CDR3 DNA: TGCGCCAGCAGTCAATCGATCATAGCTTTGGACACTCCTGGCAATGAGCAGTTCTTC. Translated, it gives CASSQSIIALDTPGNEQFF.

The V and J genes are TRBV13 and TRBJ2-7, with 8 bases aligning to TRBD1. V shed 5 bases and J 3 bases; nucleotides not matched to a gene: 9. Germline V gene data show CDR1 as PRHDT and CDR2 as FYEKMQ (reference sequence). This CDR3 is 15 amino acids long. The CDR3 DNA reads as TGTGCCAGCAGCATCCGGACAGGGATAGTCTACGAGCAGTACTTC. This encodes CASSIRTGIVYEQYF. The variable domain in full, completed from reference TRBV13 and TRBJ2-7, reads AAGVIQSPRHLIKEKRETATLKCYPIPRHDTVYWYQQGPGQDPQFLISFYEKMQSDKGSIPDRFSAQQFSDYHSELNMSSLELGDSALYFCASSIRTGIVYEQYFGPGTRLTVT.

The chain links TRBV5-5 to TRBJ1-2; 7 bases are shared with TRBD1. CDR3 length equals 16 residues. The junction had 15 bases not matched to a gene; V was cut back by 6 bases and J by 4 bases. Germline loops: CDR1 SGHKS, CDR2 YYEKEE (reference sequence). CDR3 coding DNA: TGTGCCAGCAACCACGGACAGGCGTCTCCCTTCTATGGCTACACCTTC. Protein product: CASNHGQASPFYGYTF.

This chain links TRBV19 with TRBJ1-1, with D hard to call. CDR3 length equals 14 residues. Per the germline V gene, CDR1 is LNHDA and CDR2 is SQIVND (reference sequence). V gave up 3 bases and J gave up 1 base, with 9 bases separating them. The CDR3 here is CASSITPGNTEAFF. The CDR3 DNA reads TGTGCCAGTAGTATTACCCCGGGGAACACTGAAGCTTTCTTT.

This chain links TRBV27 with TRBJ1-2, with D possibly TRBD1 on 6 matching bases. The V gene's germline CDR1 is MNHEY and CDR2 SMNVEV (reference sequence). The ends were cut back, 6 bases at V and 3 bases at J, with 20 bases in the middle. CDR3 length: 16 residues. The CDR3 DNA reads TGTGCCAGCAGACCTAATTATCAGGGGATGGACTATGGCTACACCTTC. It is translated as CASRPNYQGMDYGYTF.

The gene calls are TRBV6-6 and TRBJ1-1, with D perhaps matching TRBD1 (5 bases). Germline-derived CDR1 and CDR2 are MNHNY and SVGAGI (reference sequence). The CDR3 loop spans 17 amino acids. Trimming took off 11 bases at V and 1 base at J, with 26 bases between the two ends. The CDR3, as DNA: TGTGCCTGCTGTCCCGGGACTGGGTGGGCGGGGAACACTGAAGCTTTCTTT. It yields the protein CACCPGTGWAGNTEAFF.

This rearrangement joins TRBV12-3 or TRBV12-4 to TRBJ1-1; 7 bases line up with TRBD1. The length of the CDR3 is 12 residues. The V gene end was trimmed by 10 bases and the J gene end by 1 base; junction bases not matched to a gene: 3. CDR3 coding DNA: TGTGCCACCGGGACAGAGAACACTGAAGCTTTCTTT. This encodes CATGTENTEAFF.

The chain uses TRBV11-2 and TRBJ2-3; TRBD1 is a possible D gene (5 bases). The CDR3 covers 14 residues. CDR1 and CDR2 from the germline V gene are SGHAT and FQNNGV. V gave up 1 base and J gave up 5 bases, with 10 bases separating them. CDR3 coding DNA: TGTGCCAGCAGCTTAGGCCACCAGGGAGATACGCAGTATTTT. This encodes CASSLGHQGDTQYF.

The genes are TRBV5-5 and TRBJ1-4; D gene uncertain. The V end lost 1 base, the J end lost 7 bases, and 20 bases lay between the germline ends. Germline V lookup: CDR1 SGHKS, CDR2 YYEKEE (reference sequence). This CDR3 contains 17 residues. The CDR3 sequence is CASSLRSWGMGSEKLFF. DNA for the CDR3: TGTGCCAGCAGCTTGAGGTCTTGGGGTATGGGGAGTGAAAAACTGTTTTTT.

By its share, this clone is medium-sized. The chain has TRBV9 and TRBJ2-2, with 12 positions matching TRBD1. Germline V CDR1 and CDR2: SGDLS, YYNGEE. Trimming at V came to 1 base and at J to 4 bases, leaving 2 bases not matched to a gene. The CDR3 is 16 residues long. CDR3 region: CASSVRDRGRTGELFF. CDR3 in DNA: TGTGCCAGCAGCGTAAGGGACAGGGGGCGCACCGGGGAGCTGTTTTTT.

The J gene is TRBJ1-2, the V gene TRBV5-6, with D tentatively TRBD1 (6 bases). The V gene's germline CDR1 is SGHDT and CDR2 YYEEEE. The ends were cut back, 1 base at V and 8 bases at J, with 15 bases in the middle. The CDR3 sequence is 14 residues long. The chain's CDR3 is CASSLSGQRGGYTF. CDR3 nucleotides: TGTGCCAGCAGCTTGTCTGGACAGCGGGGGGGCTACACCTTC.

In nucleotides, the CDR3 is TGCGCCAGCAGTGAGTCGGTGGGACAGGGTGGCAATGAAAAACTGTTTTTT. Its protein is CASSESVGQGGNEKLFF. V gene TRBV10-1 combines with J gene TRBJ1-4; 9 bases map to TRBD1. V gave up 0 bases and J gave up 5 bases; unmatched junction bases: 7. The germline V gene has CDR1 WNHNN and CDR2 SYGVQD (reference sequence). The CDR3 runs 17 residues.

The V gene is TRBV4-1, the J gene TRBJ1-3; 9 bases are shared with TRBD1. This CDR3 is built from 14 residues. V was clipped by 5 bases and J by 5 bases; unmatched bases: 4. In germline, CDR1 is MGHRA, CDR2 YSYEKL. The CDR3 is CASSSGTGRNTIYF. CDR3 nucleotides: TGCGCCAGCAGCTCCGGGACAGGGAGAAACACCATATATTTT.

The chain links TRBV2 to TRBJ2-1; TRBD2 aligns across 11 bases. Trimming removed 8 bases from V and 10 bases from J; junction bases left unmatched: 7. CDR1 SNHLY and CDR2 FYNNEI come from the germline V gene. The CDR3 has 13 amino acids. CDR3 in DNA: TGTGCCAGCGCAGCCAGACTAGCGGGGGAGCAGTTCTTC. The encoded protein is CASAARLAGEQFF. The full variable domain, completed using reference TRBV2 and TRBJ2-1, is EPEVTQTPSHQVTQMGQEVILRCVPISNHLYFYWYRQILGQKVEFLVSFYNNEISEKSEIFDDQFSVERPDGSNFTLKIRSTKLEDSAMYFCASAARLAGEQFFGPGTRLTVL.

This chain connects TRBV5-6 to TRBJ2-5, with 10 bases aligning to TRBD2. Germline assignment: CDR1 SGHDT and CDR2 YYEEEE. V lost 3 bases and J lost 0; bases outside the gene matches: 8. The CDR3 totals 17 residues. The CDR3 bases are TGTGCCAGCAGCTCCCTTTATAGCGGGGGGAACCAAGAGACCCAGTACTTC. This codes for CASSSLYSGGNQETQYF.